The present TCR beta chain was sequenced within a study of identifying expanded T cells in peripheral blood. Study-level results: About 1.2 clones differed between technical replicates, versus around 15 and 19 over time. Across healthy donors, higher total template counts meant significantly greater approximately two-week count variance.

Collection occurred without any documented infections or immune events in donors. This CDR3 is 15 amino acids long. The ends were cut back, 0 bases at V and 7 bases at J, with 13 bases in the middle. Germline CDR1 and CDR2: SGHTS and YDEGEE. Clones were read by immunoSEQ multiplex PCR, and TCRdb kept only the in-frame ones, dropping some. The sample has roughly 84,000 clones; 80% to 90% are singletons. About this clone: No antigen is known for it.

The chain couples TRBV5-8 to TRBJ2-2; D uncertain. The receptor was isolated from a person between 18 and 75 years old in good health. Sequencing was performed on blood. For the CDR3, the DNA is TGTGCCAGCAGCTTGGCCCAATTTGTGGTCGGGGAGCTGTTTTTT. Translation gives CASSLAQFVVGELFF. Based on the CDR3 plus reference TRBV5-8 and TRBJ2-2, the full variable domain is EAGVTQSPTHLIKTRGQQATLRCSPISGHTSVYWYQQALGLGLQFLLWYDEGEERNRGNFPPRFSGRQFPNYSSELNVNALELEDSALYLCASSLAQFVVGELFFGEGSRLTVL.